These 15 T cell receptor beta chains came from one sample sequenced in a study of blood T cell repertoires in COVID-19. Using immunoSEQ multiplex PCR, the repertoire was profiled, and TCRdb retains in-frame clones only, with some absent. The table includes 200,000 to 250,000 clones, just under 90% detected once. Material for sequencing was peripheral blood. The receptors here all came from a young man with COVID-19, enrolled during active disease.

This sequence joins TRBV19 and TRBJ2-7; 12 bases match TRBD2. This CDR3 has 16 residues. V shed 8 bases and J 5 bases; nucleotides not matched to a gene: 13. CDR1 and CDR2 from the germline V gene are LNHDA and SQIVND (reference sequence). CDR3 region: CASSPTRLAGVHEQYF. The CDR3, as DNA: TGTGCCAGTTCCCCCACGAGACTAGCGGGAGTGCACGAGCAGTACTTC.

The V gene is TRBV6-6, the J gene TRBJ1-6; 9 bases match TRBD1. This CDR3 comprises 16 residues. V gave up 4 bases and J gave up 4 bases; unmatched junction bases: 5. CDR1 is MNHNY and CDR2 is SVGAGI in the germline V gene (reference sequence). In DNA form, the CDR3 reads TGTGCCAGCAGTTTCCAGGGGACAGGGTATAATTCACCCCTCCACTTT. It yields the protein CASSFQGTGYNSPLHF.

V and J are TRBV7-2 and TRBJ1-1; D gene uncertain. From germline, CDR1 is SGHTA and CDR2 FQGNSA. The CDR3 has 15 amino acids. The V gene lost 5 bases and the J gene lost 2 bases, with 15 bases spanning the gap. This chain's CDR3 is CASSLPRTGNTEAFF. The CDR3 DNA reads TGTGCCAGCAGCCTCCCGCGGACGGGAAACACTGAAGCTTTCTTT.

The count of this clone is one. The rearrangement links TRBV10-3 to TRBJ2-5; 9 nucleotides match TRBD1. V trimming: 3 bases; J trimming: 2 bases; junction bases outside the gene matches: 4. Germline V gene lookup returns CDR1 ENHRY and CDR2 SYGVKD. The CDR3 runs to 15 residues. The CDR3 is CAISERGTGQETQYF. The CDR3 DNA sequence: TGTGCCATCAGTGAACGGGGGACAGGGCAAGAGACCCAGTACTTC.

The chain carries TRBV20-1 and TRBJ2-1; 12 positions agree with TRBD2. The CDR3 contains 15 residues. Germline-derived CDR1 and CDR2 are DFQATT and SNEGSKA (reference sequence). J was trimmed by 4 bases and V by 3 bases; bases with no gene match: 4. The CDR3 coding sequence is TGCAGTGCTAGTCTTGGACTAGCGGGGTACAATGAGCAGTTCTTC. It encodes CSASLGLAGYNEQFF.

This rearrangement joins TRBV4-2 to TRBJ2-5, with a weak D call TRBD2 (6 bases). Germline values: CDR1 LGHNA, CDR2 YNFKEQ. The CDR3 sequence is 17 residues long. V lost 0 bases and J lost 5, with 19 bases in between. In DNA, the CDR3 is TGTGCCAGCAGCCAAGATGGGTGGACTACCCCGAGTGAGACCCAGTACTTC. Its protein product is CASSQDGWTTPSETQYF.

The CDR3 DNA reads as TGTGCCAGCAGCCAACACAGGGTAGTTTTTGAACGTGAAGCTTTCTTT. Its protein is CASSQHRVVFEREAFF. This chain links TRBV3-1 (or the pseudogene TRBV3-2) with TRBJ1-1; D may be TRBD1 (6 bases). V was trimmed by 2 bases and J by 7 bases, leaving 20 bases between them. From germline, CDR1 is LGHDT and CDR2 YNNKEL (reference sequence). The CDR3 has 16 amino acids.

V is TRBV27 and J is TRBJ1-2, with a possible D match to TRBD1 (6 bases). The V gene's germline CDR1 is MNHEY and CDR2 SMNVEV (reference sequence). Trimming took 5 bases from V and 4 from J, leaving 14 bases between them. There are 14 residues in the CDR3. For the CDR3, the DNA is TGTGCCAGCAGTCCCCGGACAGAATCCTATGGCTACACCTTC. Translating gives CASSPRTESYGYTF.

The CDR3 nucleotides read TGCGCCAGCAGTGACCAGACTAGCGGGAGGAAGTACTTC. Translation gives CASSDQTSGRKYF. The rearrangement links TRBV10-2 to TRBJ2-7, with 13 positions matching TRBD2. Trimming took 3 bases from V and 11 from J; bases not matched to a gene: 4. Per germline, CDR1 WSHSY and CDR2 SAAADI. The CDR3 contains 13 residues.

This clone has a handful of counts. This chain uses TRBV19 with TRBJ2-6; D is perhaps TRBD1 (6 bases). The germline V and J ends were trimmed by 3 bases and 0 bases, with 12 bases remaining between them. Per germline, CDR1 LNHDA and CDR2 SQIVND (reference sequence). The CDR3 length is 17 residues. CDR3 amino acids: CASSIRGLSSGANVLTF. As DNA, the CDR3 is TGTGCCAGTAGTATTAGGGGGTTAAGCTCTGGGGCCAACGTCCTGACTTTC.

The rearrangement joins TRBV4-2 to TRBJ1-5, with a tentative D call TRBD1 (6 bases). The length of the CDR3 is 17 residues. V was trimmed by 0 bases and J by 4 bases, leaving 16 bases between them. The germline CDR1 and CDR2 sequences are LGHNA and YNFKEQ. The CDR3 is CASSQDLTAGVNQPQHF. The CDR3 nucleotides are TGTGCCAGCAGCCAAGATTTGACGGCAGGGGTGAATCAGCCCCAGCATTTT.

The chain has TRBV6-5 and TRBJ1-5; TRBD1 might be the D (5 bases). V dropped 2 bases and J dropped 1 base, with 9 bases sitting between them. There are 15 residues in the CDR3. Looked up from germline, CDR1 is MNHEY and CDR2 is SVGAGI. CDR3 amino acids: CASSYRGQSNQPQHF. The CDR3 DNA follows: TGTGCCAGCAGTTACAGGGGTCAAAGCAATCAGCCCCAGCATTTT.

This clone was seen only a few times. In DNA, the CDR3 is TGTGCCAGCAGCCCAAGGACAGGGAGTGATGGCTACACCTTC. Its protein is CASSPRTGSDGYTF. The chain carries TRBV13 and TRBJ1-2; TRBD1 matches at 8 bases. The CDR3 runs to 14 residues. J lost 6 bases, V lost 5 bases, and 8 bases had no gene match. Germline loops: CDR1 PRHDT, CDR2 FYEKMQ (reference sequence).

The V call is TRBV9, the J call TRBJ1-2; D is possibly TRBD1 (5 bases). Trimming removed 4 bases at V and 0 bases at J, with 16 bases between. This CDR3 comprises 16 residues. In germline, CDR1 is SGDLS, CDR2 YYNGEE. The CDR3 DNA follows: TGTGCCAGCAGCCCCCGATACGGGGGAGCTAACTATGGCTACACCTTC. Its protein product is CASSPRYGGANYGYTF.

V is TRBV28 and J is TRBJ1-2; TRBD1 is a possible D gene (5 bases). The V gene lost 1 base and the J gene lost 3 bases, with 9 bases spanning the gap. Germline values: CDR1 MDHEN, CDR2 SYDVKM. The CDR3 loop spans 14 amino acids. CDR3 DNA sequence: TGTGCCAGCAGTTTATACGGGGGAGACTATGGCTACACCTTC. Translating it yields CASSLYGGDYGYTF.